This T cell receptor (beta chain) stems from a study of shared clonotypes between healthy human individuals. Nashville, Tennessee was home to all donors, each a Caucasian adult. Concerning this clone itself: Its matching antigen is unknown.

Clones were read by immunoSEQ multiplex PCR, and TCRdb kept only the in-frame ones, dropping some. The sample includes a few million clones, more than 90% of them seen just once. The CDR3 spans 15 residues. J gave up 4 bases and V 0 bases, and 3 bases lay outside the gene matches. Germline values: CDR1 MNHEY, CDR2 SVGAGI. Overall study results and limits: The sharing of 4.5% to 6.5% of naive CD4 clonotypes was seen across several donors.

The sequence came from a man aged 18 to 29 in good health. This chain connects TRBV6-5 to TRBJ1-3; TRBD1 agrees at 7 bases. What was sequenced was naive CD4+ T cells sorted from blood. Indicated subset: CD45RA+ positively selected. This CDR3 reads CASSYSGGVGNTIYF. For the CDR3, the DNA is TGTGCCAGCAGTTACTCAGGGGGCGTCGGAAACACCATATATTTT.